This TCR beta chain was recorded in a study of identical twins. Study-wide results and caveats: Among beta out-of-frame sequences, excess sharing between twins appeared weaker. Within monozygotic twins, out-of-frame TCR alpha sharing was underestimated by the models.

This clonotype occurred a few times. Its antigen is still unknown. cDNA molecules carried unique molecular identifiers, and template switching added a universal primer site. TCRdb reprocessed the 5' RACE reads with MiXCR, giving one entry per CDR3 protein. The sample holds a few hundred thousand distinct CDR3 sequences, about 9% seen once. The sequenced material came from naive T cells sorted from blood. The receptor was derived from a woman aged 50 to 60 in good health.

CDR3 bases: TGTGCCAGCAGCTTCACTGGACTAGCGGGGGCAGCAGATACGCAGTATTTT. Amino acid sequence: CASSFTGLAGAADTQYF. The chain carries TRBV7-6 and TRBJ2-3; 13 nucleotides match TRBD2. Germline loops: CDR1 SGHVS, CDR2 FNYEAQ. CDR3 length: 17 residues. Trimming cost V 3 bases and J 4 bases; bases outside gene matches: 7.